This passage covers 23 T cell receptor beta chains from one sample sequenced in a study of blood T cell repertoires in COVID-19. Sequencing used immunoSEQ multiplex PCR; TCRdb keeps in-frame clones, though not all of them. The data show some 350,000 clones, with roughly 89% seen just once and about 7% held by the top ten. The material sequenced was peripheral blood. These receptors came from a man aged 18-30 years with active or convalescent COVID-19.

The CDR3 spells CASSQRTSGGAGETQYF. CDR3 bases: TGTGCCAGCAGCCAAAGGACTAGCGGGGGGGCCGGAGAGACCCAGTACTTC. The rearrangement joins TRBV4-2 to TRBJ2-5, with TRBD2 matching over 15 bases. From germline, CDR1 is LGHNA and CDR2 YNFKEQ. V trimming: 2 bases; J trimming: 4 bases; junction bases outside the gene matches: 5. This CDR3 has 17 amino acids.

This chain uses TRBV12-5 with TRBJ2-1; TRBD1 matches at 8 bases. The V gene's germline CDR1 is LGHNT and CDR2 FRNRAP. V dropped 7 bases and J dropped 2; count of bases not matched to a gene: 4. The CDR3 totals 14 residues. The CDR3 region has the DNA TGTGCTAGTGCCCCGGGACAGGCCTACAATGAGCAGTTCTTC. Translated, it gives CASAPGQAYNEQFF.

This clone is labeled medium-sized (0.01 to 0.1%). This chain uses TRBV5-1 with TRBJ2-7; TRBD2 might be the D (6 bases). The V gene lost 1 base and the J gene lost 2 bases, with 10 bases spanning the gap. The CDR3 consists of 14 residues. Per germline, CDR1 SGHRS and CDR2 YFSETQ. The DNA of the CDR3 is TGCGCCAGCAGCTTGTGGGGGGTCACCTACGAGCAGTACTTC. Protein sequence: CASSLWGVTYEQYF.

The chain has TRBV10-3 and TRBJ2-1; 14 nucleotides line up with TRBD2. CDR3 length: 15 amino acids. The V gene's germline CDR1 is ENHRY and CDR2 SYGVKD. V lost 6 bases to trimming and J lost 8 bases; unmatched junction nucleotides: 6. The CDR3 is CAIRKTSGRAHEQFF. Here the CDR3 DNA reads TGTGCCATCAGAAAGACTAGCGGGAGGGCGCATGAGCAGTTCTTC.

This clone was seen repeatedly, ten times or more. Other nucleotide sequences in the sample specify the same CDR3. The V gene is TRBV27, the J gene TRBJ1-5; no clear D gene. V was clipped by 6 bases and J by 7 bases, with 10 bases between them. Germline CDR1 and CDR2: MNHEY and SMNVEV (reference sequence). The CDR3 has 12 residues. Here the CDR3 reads CASRNRGQPQHF. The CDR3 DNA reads TGTGCCAGCAGGAATCGAGGACAGCCCCAGCATTTT.

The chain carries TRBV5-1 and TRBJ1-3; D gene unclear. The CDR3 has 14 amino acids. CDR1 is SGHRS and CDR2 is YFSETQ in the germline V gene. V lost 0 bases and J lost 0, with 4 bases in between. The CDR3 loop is CASSLDYSGNTIYF. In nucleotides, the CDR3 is TGCGCCAGCAGCTTGGATTACTCTGGAAACACCATATATTTT.

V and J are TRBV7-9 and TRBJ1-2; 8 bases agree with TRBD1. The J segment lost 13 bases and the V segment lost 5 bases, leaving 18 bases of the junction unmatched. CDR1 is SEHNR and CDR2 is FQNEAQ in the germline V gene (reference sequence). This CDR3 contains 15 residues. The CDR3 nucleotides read TGTGCCAGCAGCCCACAGACAGGGGAAGCTATGGCGTGCACCTTC. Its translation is CASSPQTGEAMACTF.

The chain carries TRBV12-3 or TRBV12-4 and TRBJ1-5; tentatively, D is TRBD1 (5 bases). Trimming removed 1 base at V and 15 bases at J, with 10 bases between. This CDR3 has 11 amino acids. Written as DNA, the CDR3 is TGTGCCAGCAGTTTAGGGGGCCCCGTGCATTTT. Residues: CASSLGGPVHF.

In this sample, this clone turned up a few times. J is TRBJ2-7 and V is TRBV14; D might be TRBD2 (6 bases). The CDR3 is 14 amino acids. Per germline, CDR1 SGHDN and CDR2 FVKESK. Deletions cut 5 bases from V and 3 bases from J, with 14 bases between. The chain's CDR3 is CASSGSGPVYEQYF. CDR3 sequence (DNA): TGTGCCAGCAGCGGAAGCGGGCCCGTCTACGAGCAGTACTTC.

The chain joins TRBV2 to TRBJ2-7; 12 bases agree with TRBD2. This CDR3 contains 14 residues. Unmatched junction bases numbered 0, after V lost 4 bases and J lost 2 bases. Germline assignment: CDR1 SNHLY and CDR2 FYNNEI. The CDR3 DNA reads TGTGCCAGCAGTGGGACTAGCGGGACCTACGAGCAGTACTTC. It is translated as CASSGTSGTYEQYF. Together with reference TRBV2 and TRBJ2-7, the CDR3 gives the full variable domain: EPEVTQTPSHQVTQMGQEVILRCVPISNHLYFYWYRQILGQKVEFLVSFYNNEISEKSEIFDDQFSVERPDGSNFTLKIRSTKLEDSAMYFCASSGTSGTYEQYFGPGTRLTVT.

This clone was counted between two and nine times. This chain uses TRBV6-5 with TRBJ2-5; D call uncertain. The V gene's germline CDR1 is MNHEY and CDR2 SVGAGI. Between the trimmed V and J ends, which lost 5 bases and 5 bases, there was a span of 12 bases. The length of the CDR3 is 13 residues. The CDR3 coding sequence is TGTGCCAGCAGTCGGCAGGTTGCGGAGACCCAGTACTTC. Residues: CASSRQVAETQYF.

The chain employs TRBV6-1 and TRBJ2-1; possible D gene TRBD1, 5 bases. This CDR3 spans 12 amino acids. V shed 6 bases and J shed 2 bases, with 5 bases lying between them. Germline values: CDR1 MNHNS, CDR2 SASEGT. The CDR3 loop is CASSRAYNEQFF. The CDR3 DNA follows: TGTGCCAGCAGCAGGGCCTACAATGAGCAGTTCTTC.

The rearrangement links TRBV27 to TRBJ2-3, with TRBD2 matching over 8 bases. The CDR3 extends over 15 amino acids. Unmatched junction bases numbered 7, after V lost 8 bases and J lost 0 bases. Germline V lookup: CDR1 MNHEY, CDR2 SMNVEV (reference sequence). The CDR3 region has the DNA TGTGCCAGCCGGGGGGGCCTATATAGCACAGATACGCAGTATTTT. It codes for CASRGGLYSTDTQYF.

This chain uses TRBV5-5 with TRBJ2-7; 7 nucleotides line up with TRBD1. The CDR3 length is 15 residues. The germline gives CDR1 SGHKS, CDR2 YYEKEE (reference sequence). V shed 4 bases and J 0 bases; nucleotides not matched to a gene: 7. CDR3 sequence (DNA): TGTGCCAGCAGCACGGCCGGGACAGTCTCCTACGAGCAGTACTTC. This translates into CASSTAGTVSYEQYF.

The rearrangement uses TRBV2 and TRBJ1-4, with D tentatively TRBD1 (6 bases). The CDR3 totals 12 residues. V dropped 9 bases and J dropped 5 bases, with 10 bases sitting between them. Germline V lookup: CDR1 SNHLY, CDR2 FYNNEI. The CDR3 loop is CASTGLNEKLFF. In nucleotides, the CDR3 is TGTGCCAGTACAGGGTTGAATGAAAAACTGTTTTTT.

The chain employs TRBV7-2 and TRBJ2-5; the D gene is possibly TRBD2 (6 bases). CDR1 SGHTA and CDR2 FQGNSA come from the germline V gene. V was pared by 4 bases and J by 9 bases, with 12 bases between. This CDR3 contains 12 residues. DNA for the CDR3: TGTGCCAGCAGCTCCGAGGGGAGGTCCCAGTACTTC. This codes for CASSSEGRSQYF.

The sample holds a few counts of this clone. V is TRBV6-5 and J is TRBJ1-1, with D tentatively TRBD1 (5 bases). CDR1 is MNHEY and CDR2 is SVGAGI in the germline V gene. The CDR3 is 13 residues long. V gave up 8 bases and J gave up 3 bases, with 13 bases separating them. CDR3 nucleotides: TGTGCCAGCCAGGAGGGGATGGACACTGAAGCTTTCTTT. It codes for CASQEGMDTEAFF.

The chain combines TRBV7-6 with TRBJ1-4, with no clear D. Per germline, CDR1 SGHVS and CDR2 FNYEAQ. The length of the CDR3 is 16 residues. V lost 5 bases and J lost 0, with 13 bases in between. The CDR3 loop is CASSEYNSATNEKLFF. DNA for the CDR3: TGTGCCAGCAGCGAATACAACAGTGCAACTAATGAAAAACTGTTTTTT.

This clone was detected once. As DNA, the CDR3 is TGTGCCAGTCCAGAGGGCAAATTAGCTAACTATGGCTACACCTTC. It encodes CASPEGKLANYGYTF. V usage is TRBV7-3 and J usage is TRBJ1-2; D gene ambiguous. Germline values: CDR1 SGHTA, CDR2 FQGTGA. CDR3 length: 15 residues. V was trimmed by 9 bases and J by 0 bases, leaving 17 bases between them.

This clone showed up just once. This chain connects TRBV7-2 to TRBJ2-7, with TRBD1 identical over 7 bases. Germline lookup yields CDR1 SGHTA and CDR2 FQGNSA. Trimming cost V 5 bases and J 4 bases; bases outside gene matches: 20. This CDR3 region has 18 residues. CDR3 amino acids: CASSPHGQAFSIIYEQYF. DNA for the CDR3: TGTGCCAGCAGCCCCCACGGACAGGCCTTCAGCATCATTTACGAGCAGTACTTC. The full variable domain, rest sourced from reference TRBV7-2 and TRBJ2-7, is GAGVSQSPSNKVTEKGKDVELRCDPISGHTALYWYRQSLGQGLEFLIYFQGNSAPDKSGLPSDRFSAERTGGSVSTLTIQRTQQEDSAVYLCASSPHGQAFSIIYEQYFGPGTRLTVT.

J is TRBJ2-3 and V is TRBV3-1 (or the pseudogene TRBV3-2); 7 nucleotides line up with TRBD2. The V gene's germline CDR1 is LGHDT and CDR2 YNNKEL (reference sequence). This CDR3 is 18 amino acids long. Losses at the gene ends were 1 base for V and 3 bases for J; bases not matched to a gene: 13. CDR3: CASSQGGAGFFGTDTQYF. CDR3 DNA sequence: TGTGCCAGCAGCCAAGGTGGAGCGGGGTTCTTCGGTACAGATACGCAGTATTTT.

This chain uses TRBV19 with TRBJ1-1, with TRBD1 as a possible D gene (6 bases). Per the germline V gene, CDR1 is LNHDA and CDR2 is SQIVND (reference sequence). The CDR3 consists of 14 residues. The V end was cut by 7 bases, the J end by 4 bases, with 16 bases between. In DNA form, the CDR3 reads TGTGCCAGTATTGAACAGGGTCCGGCCACTGAAGCTTTCTTT. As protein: CASIEQGPATEAFF.

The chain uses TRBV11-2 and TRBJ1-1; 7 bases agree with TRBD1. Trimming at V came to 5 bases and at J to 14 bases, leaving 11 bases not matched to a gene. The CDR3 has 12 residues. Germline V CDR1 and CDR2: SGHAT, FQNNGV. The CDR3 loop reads CASSLNNRGPFF. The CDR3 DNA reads TGTGCCAGCAGCCTAAACAACAGGGGTCCGTTCTTT.